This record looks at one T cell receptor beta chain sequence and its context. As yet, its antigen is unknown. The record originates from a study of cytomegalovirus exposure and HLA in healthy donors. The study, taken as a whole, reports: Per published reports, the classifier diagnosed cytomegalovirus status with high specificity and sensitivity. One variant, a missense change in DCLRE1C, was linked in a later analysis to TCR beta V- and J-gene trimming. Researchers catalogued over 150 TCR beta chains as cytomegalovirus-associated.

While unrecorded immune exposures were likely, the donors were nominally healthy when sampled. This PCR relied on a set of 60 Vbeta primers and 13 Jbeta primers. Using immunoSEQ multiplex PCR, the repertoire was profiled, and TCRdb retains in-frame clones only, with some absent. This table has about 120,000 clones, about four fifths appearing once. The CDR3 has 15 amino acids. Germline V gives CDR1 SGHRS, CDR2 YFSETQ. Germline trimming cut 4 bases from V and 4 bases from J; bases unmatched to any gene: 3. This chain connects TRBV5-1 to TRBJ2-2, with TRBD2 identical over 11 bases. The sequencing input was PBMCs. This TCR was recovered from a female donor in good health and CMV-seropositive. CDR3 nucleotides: TGCGCCAGCAGCCGTGGGACTAGCGGCACCGGGGAGCTGTTTTTT. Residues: CASSRGTSGTGELFF.